This record concerns one TCR beta chain sequence. The clone's antigen remains unknown. There are no base qualities to consult, and no much larger clone falls within one base. This entry belongs to a study of shared clonotypes between healthy human individuals (dated by TCRdb to about 2020). Turning to the overall study: A couple of women and a few men aged 18 to 49 years were included in the cohort. For each donor, CD4 naive and CD4 memory were each given three plates, CD8 naive was given two plates, and CD8 memory was given one plate. Each donor's leukapheresis produced roughly between roughly 0.9 and 8.9 billion PBMCs. Libraries were prepared and TCR repertoires were sequenced by different laboratories using diverse techniques, in order to increase sequencing depth and limit assay-specific biases. The study deeply sequenced blood TCR repertoires of about 5 healthy adults to estimate repertoire size and the extent of clonotype sharing between individuals. What the authors observed across the whole study: Compared with non-shared clonotypes, clonotypes shared by all four sorted-subset donors had higher generation probabilities. Incomplete sequencing was indicated by rarefaction of sorted-subset datasets, despite the large sequencing depth. Pairwise subsampling indicated that sequencing depth was expected to affect the degree of clonotype sharing among donors. The genetic and exposure-history diversity represented was limited by the small number of donors. Roughly 5% of naive CD4, around 3.5% of naive CD8, approximately 2% of memory CD4, and 0.35% to 0.5% of memory CD8 clonotypes were shared across four donors. Sampling was restricted to blood, and TCR repertoires in tissue are likely to differ from TCR repertoires in blood. Naive subsets generally had larger estimated clonotype richness than memory subsets did.

TCR CDR3 regions were amplified from genomic DNA by multiplex PCR using the deep immunoSEQ assay. Extracted genomic DNA from each cell subset was distributed evenly across all wells of several immunoSEQ 96-well plates, and each plate was treated as a replicate. For sorted subsets, about 210 ng of genomic DNA, equivalent to about 30,000 T cell genomes, went into each replicate PCR. Purified libraries were quantified with a Qubit 3.0 fluorometer, sized on a Bioanalyzer 2100, and re-quantified with the KAPA Library Quantification kit. A separate single-read 150-cycle Illumina NextSeq 550 flow cell was used to sequence each immunoSEQ 96-well plate. For the original study's pipeline: Because only junctional sequences without quality scores were contained in the immunoSEQ output, filtering matching that applied to full-length reads could not be performed. Sequences were annotated with PyIR, a Python wrapper for IgBLAST v1.9, and V/J genes and CDR3 were assigned using IMGT germline references. Any read was removed if the V/J assignment was weak (E-value above 1e-6), the CDR3 was missing, or the read contained stop codons, out-of-frame junctions, or ambiguous translated residues. V3J clonotypes were defined as sequences sharing an identical inferred V gene, J gene, and CDR3 amino acid sequence. Percentage overlap between repertoires was computed as shared unique clonotypes divided by the size of the smaller repertoire. RTK rarefaction, the Chao1 estimator, and Recon v2.1 estimates of unobserved clonotypes were used to assess repertoire richness. Generation probabilities for all TCRbeta clonotypes obtained by the gDNA method from a handful of donors were computed using OLGA. TCRdb mirrors the immuneACCESS table, restricted to in-frame sequences. Some clones are absent from its copies; in checked studies, under half trace to an unresolved V gene, and the reason for the others is unknown. V and J calls and clone size are those listed in that table; D and trimming were worked out from the DNA. In all, the sample holds millions of clones, and around 90% of those were seen once. Clones ranked in the top ten supply over 0.12% of the sample.

The donors were healthy, HIV-negative adults with no recently reported acute infections or vaccinations. Every donor was a Caucasian adult living in Nashville, Tennessee, USA. CD4+ T cells were enriched through magnetic negative selection, after which naive cells were positively selected on CD45RA and the remaining negative fraction served as the memory subset. Blood was obtained by leukapheresis, after which PBMCs were separated by Ficoll-Histopaque density gradient centrifugation and cryopreserved in liquid nitrogen vapor phase. Analytical flow cytometry was used to check the purity and quantity of every magnetically sorted T cell population. From each sorted fraction, genomic DNA was isolated and quantified by UV absorbance on a Nanodrop 2000c. The receptor comes from a man aged 18 to 29 in good health. Sequencing was done on a sample of naive CD4+ T cells sorted from blood. The sample's cell subset or site label, in plain terms: CD45RA+ positively selected.

The CDR3 has the sequence CASSLRDGDTEAFF. The nucleotide sequence reads as follows: TGTGCCAGCTCGCTGCGGGACGGGGACACTGAAGCTTTCTTT. The chain is made from TRBV18 and TRBJ1-1; TRBD1 is a possible D gene, resting on 5 matching bases. Per the germline V gene, KGHSH is the CDR1 and LQKENI is the CDR2. The CDR3 sequence holds 14 residues, the cysteine and phenylalanine included. The DNA shown is the 42-base CDR3, in frame from base 1. At the junction V is shortened by 6 bases and J by 3 bases, with 14 bases in between.